This TCR beta chain was documented in a study of CD8+ T cells in alopecia areata. Stated treatment: oral pan-JAK inhibitor, 5-10 mg twice daily. Deletions cut 2 bases from V and 4 bases from J, with 6 bases between. The germline gives CDR1 SGHTA, CDR2 FQGNSA. This CDR3 region has 13 residues. Extracted RNA was reverse transcribed into cDNA, the sequencing template. Method: immunoSEQ multiplex PCR; TCRdb's copy keeps in-frame clones and lacks some. This table holds roughly 220,000 clones, roughly 66% found once. Study-wide points: Normal-skin resident alphabeta T cells also appear among scalp sample sequences. Uncertainty remains about how baseline CD8+ expansion links to response, with one nonresponder.

This clone came up once. Its target is not known. This sample includes further DNA sequences coding for the same CDR3. This receptor was identified in a human donor with alopecia areata. The specimen was CD4+ T cells sorted from blood, collected at week 44, from a patient treated with tofacitinib. The chain couples TRBV7-2 to TRBJ1-5; D uncertain. The CDR3 DNA sequence: TGTGCCAGCAGCTTACGAGGAAATCAGCCCCAGCATTTT. Protein product: CASSLRGNQPQHF. Filled out from reference TRBV7-2 and TRBJ1-5, the complete variable domain reads GAGVSQSPSNKVTEKGKDVELRCDPISGHTALYWYRQSLGQGLEFLIYFQGNSAPDKSGLPSDRFSAERTGGSVSTLTIQRTQQEDSAVYLCASSLRGNQPQHFGDGTRLSIL.